These 10 T cell receptor beta chains came from one sample sequenced in a study of technical replicates of blood from several donors. Produced via immunoSEQ multiplex PCR; TCRdb's table is partial and in-frame only. The sample contains about 73,000 clones, 90% of which appear only once. Sequenced input: PBMCs. These receptors all stem from a human donor in good health. Some clones in this sample may be carry-over from other donors' samples.

The rearrangement links TRBV6-6 to TRBJ1-2; 7 nucleotides agree with TRBD1. With 5 bases clipped from V and 8 bases from J, the junction kept 2 bases outside the gene matches. There are 11 residues in the CDR3. The V gene's germline CDR1 is MNHNY and CDR2 SVGAGI (reference sequence). The CDR3 spells CASSVQGGYTF. As DNA, the CDR3 is TGTGCCAGCAGTGTACAGGGGGGCTACACCTTC.

The CDR3 here is CARNTQWNTEAFF. CDR3 DNA: TGTGCCCGGAATACGCAGTGGAACACTGAAGCTTTCTTT. V usage is TRBV30 and J usage is TRBJ1-1; D call uncertain. CDR1 and CDR2 from the germline V gene are GTSNPN and SVGIG (reference sequence). This CDR3 comprises 13 residues. Trimming removed 8 bases from V and 1 base from J, with 14 bases in between.

The genes are TRBV7-3 and TRBJ2-1; 10 bases match TRBD1. Germline V gives CDR1 SGHTA, CDR2 FQGTGA. The CDR3 spans 14 residues. Trimming took 9 bases from V and 9 from J; bases not matched to a gene: 11. The CDR3 spells CASSRDRGTLEQFF. For the CDR3, the DNA is TGTGCCAGTAGCCGGGACAGGGGAACGCTTGAGCAGTTCTTC.

This sequence joins TRBV7-3 and TRBJ1-1; D is unresolved. Trimming left V 1 base short and J 5 bases short, with 8 bases between. Germline CDR1 and CDR2: SGHTA and FQGTGA. This CDR3 is built from 13 residues. Written as DNA, the CDR3 is TGTGCCAGCAGCTTAATAGTGACAACTGAAGCTTTCTTT. Protein sequence: CASSLIVTTEAFF. Variable domain in full (rest from reference TRBV7-3 and TRBJ1-1): GAGVSQTPSNKVTEKGKYVELRCDPISGHTALYWYRQSLGQGPEFLIYFQGTGAADDSGLPNDRFFAVRPEGSVSTLKIQRTERGDSAVYLCASSLIVTTEAFFGQGTRLTVV.

In regard to this clone: Different DNA sequences within this sample yield the same CDR3. V and J are TRBV9 and TRBJ1-1; 8 positions agree with TRBD1. This CDR3 spans 15 amino acids. CDR1 is SGDLS and CDR2 is YYNGEE in the germline V gene. V trimming: 3 bases; J trimming: 2 bases; junction bases outside the gene matches: 6. The CDR3 here is CASSARTGTNTEAFF. As DNA, the CDR3 is TGTGCCAGCAGCGCCCGGACAGGGACTAACACTGAAGCTTTCTTT.

The chain has TRBV5-1 and TRBJ1-2; no clear D gene. The V end lost 4 bases, the J end lost 5 bases, and 15 bases lay between the germline ends. The CDR3 totals 14 residues. Germline CDR1 is SGHRS and CDR2 is YFSETQ. The CDR3 loop is CASSLAGVEYGYTF. CDR3 coding DNA: TGCGCCAGCAGCCTAGCCGGGGTCGAATATGGCTACACCTTC.

The chain links TRBV7-8 to TRBJ1-6, with 9 bases that match TRBD1. The CDR3 runs to 14 residues. CDR1 is SGHVS, CDR2 FQNEAQ, per germline. V shed 4 bases, J shed 10 bases, and the junction held 5 bases outside the gene matches. The CDR3 DNA is TGTGCCAGCAGCTCCGGGACAGGGCGGTCACCCCTCCACTTT. It translates to CASSSGTGRSPLHF.

The rearrangement joins TRBV6-5 to TRBJ2-5; 9 bases agree with TRBD2. The CDR3 covers 15 residues. The V and J ends lost 2 bases and 5 bases, in that order; junction bases with no gene match: 6. CDR1 and CDR2 (germline): MNHEY, SVGAGI. The CDR3 DNA is TGTGCCAGCAGTTACGGAGCGGGGGGCCGTGAGACCCAGTACTTC. Amino acid sequence: CASSYGAGGRETQYF.

This chain links TRBV18 with TRBJ2-4, with TRBD1 as a possible D gene (7 bases). V lost 2 bases and J lost 0, with 26 bases in between. The CDR3 runs to 21 residues. From germline, CDR1 is KGHSH and CDR2 LQKENI. DNA of the CDR3: TGTGCCAGCTCACCAGCTGGGGGGACAGAAGCCTATAGACTAGCCAAAAACATTCAGTACTTC. This codes for CASSPAGGTEAYRLAKNIQYF. Drawing the rest from reference TRBV18 and TRBJ2-4, the complete variable domain is NAGVMQNPRHLVRRRGQEARLRCSPMKGHSHVYWYRQLPEEGLKFMVYLQKENIIDESGMPKERFSAEFPKEGPSILRIQQVVRGDSAAYFCASSPAGGTEAYRLAKNIQYFGAGTRLSVL.

This rearrangement joins TRBV7-2 to TRBJ2-1, with a weak D call TRBD2 (5 bases). The CDR3 has 15 residues. CDR1 is SGHTA and CDR2 is FQGNSA in the germline V gene. V lost 2 bases and J 4 bases, leaving 12 bases between the germline ends. DNA of the CDR3: TGTGCCAGCAGCTTATTTACAAGCGGTTACAATGAGCAGTTCTTC. Translated, it gives CASSLFTSGYNEQFF.